This TCR beta chain was found in a study of cytomegalovirus exposure and HLA in healthy donors. As for the study in general: Previous work identified 90 million to 130 million unique TCR beta sequences from 150 million to 200 million T cells. General observations from the study: Links to common viral pathogens appeared, in a later analysis, for several of the most significant clusters. The authors later found HLA-associated TCR beta chains more clonally expanded than equally common others.

PCR was performed using 60 Vbeta and 13 Jbeta primers. The method was immunoSEQ multiplex PCR; TCRdb's version includes in-frame clones alone and lacks a portion of them. The top ten hold over 0.95% of the sample, which has under 150,000 clones, roughly 84% seen once. As for this clone: As yet, its antigen is unknown.

The CDR3 runs 14 residues. Germline V gene lookup returns CDR1 SGHRS and CDR2 YFSETQ. Germline trimming cut 0 bases from V and 8 bases from J; bases unmatched to any gene: 5. Source material: PBMCs. This receptor was taken from a girl aged 2 to 9 in good health and CMV-seronegative. The J gene is TRBJ1-2, the V gene TRBV5-1; 9 bases align to TRBD1. The CDR3, as DNA: TGCGCCAGCAGCTTGGGGACAGGGGCTTCGGGCTACACCTTC. Residues: CASSLGTGASGYTF.